The sample holds one count of the clone carrying this TCR beta chain. Its specificity is unknown. Generated by immunoSEQ multiplex PCR, the TCRdb table keeps only in-frame clones and is missing some. The table lists about a million clones, roughly 80% of them singletons. This entry comes from a study of shared clonotypes between healthy human individuals. Study outcomes and limitations: Across subsets, estimated richness was generally greater for naive than for memory populations. Across a handful of donors, naive CD4 shared roughly 5%, naive CD8 approximately 3.5%, memory CD4 over 2%, memory CD8 about 0.4%.

The CDR3 has 12 amino acids. The germline V and J ends were trimmed by 6 bases and 8 bases, with 13 bases remaining between them. Germline V gene sequence: CDR1 MNHEY, CDR2 SMNVEV (reference sequence). V gene TRBV27 combines with J gene TRBJ1-2; D possibly corresponds to TRBD1 (5 bases). The receptor was derived from a man aged 18 to 29 in good health. Sequenced: memory CD4+ T cells sorted from blood. Subset of the sample: CD45RA-negative fraction. The CDR3 is CASRGPKGGYTF. CDR3 coding DNA: TGTGCCAGCAGGGGTCCGAAGGGGGGCTACACCTTC.